Sequencing of this TCR beta chain was carried out in a study of radiation and T cells in renal cell carcinoma. Germline CDR1 is SGHTA and CDR2 is FQGNSA. V shed 2 bases and J shed 5 bases, with 10 bases lying between them. The CDR3 contains 13 residues. As for time point: baseline pretreatment blood. Treatment specified: 15 Gy SBRT to primary tumor, nephrectomy 4 weeks later. TCRdb's table, derived via immunoSEQ multiplex PCR, lists solely in-frame clones and lacks some. The table includes some 150,000 clones, 83% detected once. This sequence originates from a woman aged 50 to 65 with renal cell carcinoma. The sample consisted of blood, taken from a patient whose treatment included radiotherapy and nephrectomy. The chain combines TRBV7-2 with TRBJ2-7; D perhaps matches TRBD2 (7 bases). CDR3 sequence reads: CASSLQGRDEQYF. The DNA for the CDR3 is TGTGCCAGCAGCTTACAGGGGAGGGACGAGCAGTACTTC.